The present T cell receptor (beta chain) was sequenced within a study of beta chain features in type 1 diabetes (dated by TCRdb to between 2017 and 2018). For the study in its entirety: No differences in mean age, gender distribution, total cell number or subset yield were found between patients and healthy donors. A total of 85 million to 140 million sorted cells were examined across all samples, and a strong correlation was observed between cell number per subset and RNA yield. The study compared TCRB repertoires of sorted circulating CD4+ T cell subsets between recently diagnosed type 1 diabetes patients and matched healthy donors. Naive and central memory subsets were obtained from all 30 or so donors, but regulatory and stem cell-like memory subsets were isolated from only 8 patients and 8 healthy donors.

The High Capacity cDNA Reverse Transcription Kit was used to reverse transcribe all of the isolated RNA, meaning that expressed TCRB transcripts were what got sequenced. Naive, central memory and regulatory T cell samples underwent deep immunoSEQ sequencing, averaging approximately 3.3 million total reads per sample. Sorted cells were lysed in RLT buffer and RNA was extracted with DNase-treated RNeasy Micro or Mini kits, depending on cell number. Each cell subset was processed separately to prevent cross-contamination, with patient and healthy donor samples processed together. Using the immunoSEQ multiplex PCR, TCRB sequences were amplified from cDNA into 87-bp fragments spanning the CDR3 region. Sequencing of the amplicons was done on the Illumina HiSeq platform. In the source study's methods: Synthetic template baselines were used to correct PCR bias computationally, reads within Hamming distance 2 were collapsed, and singletons that could not be merged were discarded. Reads were aligned to IMGT to assign V, D and J genes, CDR3 length, and insertions or deletions at six rearrangement sites. Within each subset, clonotype counts were normalized to sorted cell number, and only after that were true diversity and Gini coefficients computed with the tcR R package. The overlap coefficient, calculated on TCRB nucleotide sequences, was used to quantify repertoire sharing. In its TCRdb copy, this immuneACCESS table keeps in-frame sequences only and misses some clones. Where compared with another copy, unresolved V genes explain less than half of these, and the others have no known cause. For V, J and clone size, that table is used; D and trimming come from the DNA. The sample profile shows around 150,000 clones; 10% of them were found once. The ten most abundant clones make up roughly 0.5% of the sample.

With regard to this clone: Its antigen is currently not known. Base-call qualities are not available, and no considerably larger clone is one nucleotide away.

What the work shows at the level of the full study, not this receptor alone: Because the HLA sub-analyses included only small numbers of individuals, any influence of HLA type on TCRB rearrangement was left unresolved. Fewer insertions and more nucleotide deletions at VDJ recombination sites were observed in patients with type 1 diabetes, implying thymic rearrangement abnormalities. In all four CD4+ subsets, TCRB CDR3 length was moderately but significantly shorter in type 1 diabetes patients. PCR might favor shorter templates, but patient and control samples were amplified and corrected together, so any skew would affect both groups equally. Naive, central memory and regulatory TCRB repertoires appeared to be more alike among patients than among healthy donors. Because cDNA was sequenced instead of genomic DNA, activated cells with high expression could be over-represented, although the groups did not differ in activation or CD3 levels.

From each donor, a single peripheral blood sample of approximately 0.11 L on average was drawn into heparinised tubes. A BD FACSAria II was used to sort naive, central memory, regulatory and stem cell-like memory CD4+ T cells with a panel that included CD45RO, CCR7, CD25, CD127, CD95 and CD27. A purity above 95% was achieved for all sorted populations. PBMCs were separated immediately by Lymphoprep density gradient centrifugation and were stained directly, without being cultured. So that batch effects would be minimized, each experiment stained and sorted samples in pairs, pairing one healthy donor with one patient. CDR1 MDHEN and CDR2 SYDVKM were looked up in the germline V gene. At the junction V is shortened by 5 bases and J by 7 bases, with 17 bases in between. The CDR3 holds 14 amino acids from the cysteine to the phenylalanine. The entry retains the CDR3 DNA only, 42 bases that are in frame from base 1.

Rearrangement joined TRBV28 to TRBJ2-5, with an unclear D gene assignment. The specimen was central memory CD4+ T cells from blood. The origin of this receptor is a man aged 25 to 40 with type 1 diabetes. The DNA sequence is TGTGCCAGCAGTCCCTCTAGGTATCCGGGGACCCAGTACTTC. It codes for CASSPSRYPGTQYF.